The TCR beta chain under discussion was sequenced for a study of beta chain bispecific antibodies for T cell cancers (dated by TCRdb to the early 2020s). About the study as a whole: After T cells from healthy donors were cocultured with bispecific antibodies and T cell leukemia lines, the researchers used TRBV sequencing of the cells that survived to measure how much each TRBV family was depleted. Surface TRBV12 (TRBV12-3) was expressed on Jurkat cells, and surface TRBV5-5 was expressed on HPB-ALL cells. Broad study findings and their caveats: Relative to anti-CD19, exposure to anti-TRBV12 lowered the TRBV12-3 share of total TRBV signal by just over 97%, while TRBV12-4 dropped by 30% to 40%, a change that was not significant. Except for the targeted genes and closely related genes, all other TRBV family members appeared to be unaffected by the TRBV-directed bispecific antibodies. Cross-reactivity of the anti-TRBV5-5 antibody with TRBV5-6 was attributed to high sequence similarity between the two genes. Leukemia cell line cells were mixed with normal T cells in each sequenced sample, and most of the targeted TRBV signal was derived from the leukemia cells rather than from the normal T cells.

Explained via the paper, the treatment or condition label denotes: alpha-V12: anti-TRBV12 scFv linked to anti-CD3 scFv. T cells were expanded from blood mononuclear cells for roughly 3 days using either anti-CD3 antibody OKT3 or CD3/CD28 Dynabeads. The anti-TRBV12 bispecific sample came from a coculture of Jurkat leukemia cells with normal T cells, compared against an anti-CD19 bispecific control coculture. The expanded T cells were grown in RPMI 1640 containing about 10% fetal bovine serum, recombinant human IL-2 (about 91 IU/ml) and IL-7 (approximately 5 ng/ml). Each coculture mixed about 50,000 target cells and about 50,000 normal T cells with bispecific antibody in approximately 100 ul and was incubated at 37 degrees C for around 16 hours. Each bispecific antibody was composed of two single-chain variable fragments, which were expressed in a single-chain diabody format with a His tag. Effector T cells were obtained from healthy human donors, and peripheral blood mononuclear cells were isolated from leukapheresis samples by Ficoll density gradient centrifugation.

The CDR3, cysteine through phenylalanine, is 15 amino acids long. Just CDR3 DNA is preserved here, 45 bases in frame from base 1. At the junction V is shortened by 3 bases and J by 4 bases; bases outside the gene matches: 3. According to the germline V gene (reference sequence), CDR1 reads DFQATT and CDR2 reads SNEGSKA. This clonotype was seen ten or more times. Its antigen has not been determined. Base qualities are not recorded, but no much larger clone differs from it by a single base. Unique molecular identifier barcodes were built into the libraries and used for clonotype quantification. Qiagen AllPrep DNA/RNA Micro kits were used to isolate total RNA, and an Agilent TapeStation was used to check RNA quality. TCR beta libraries were constructed by 5' RACE, in which cDNA synthesis was followed by two PCR steps with TCR beta constant-region gene-specific primers. An Illumina MiSeq platform was used to sequence the TCR beta libraries. Concerning the study's data processing: MIGEC, MiXCR and VDJtools were used for read processing. To get a clonotype's frequency, the unique molecular identifiers belonging to that clonotype were divided by all unique molecular identifiers in the sample. Nonfunctional TRBV genes classified in IMGT as pseudogenes or open reading frames, such as TRBV1, TRBV12-1 and TRBV21, were excluded. In-frame beta chains were kept once TCRdb had trimmed the public reads at Q25 with fastp and called clones with MiXCR. Rows are combined by CDR3 protein, so each entry shows the most common genes and DNA. The V and J calls come from TCRdb's annotation, not from the publication. The sample table lists tens of thousands of distinct CDR3 sequences, more than 2% of them with a count of one. 4.5% to 6.5% of the sample belongs to the ten largest clones.

The sequence was obtained from a human donor in good health. Some clones in this sample may be carry-over from other donors' samples. Sequenced here: healthy donor T cells cultured with leukemia cells, sampled from a culture containing a bispecific antibody targeting TCR Vbeta12. The rearrangement combines TRBV20-1 with TRBJ2-1, with 13 bases aligning to TRBD2. The nucleotide sequence is given as TGCAGTGCTAGGCCGACTAGCGGGGGGTACAATGAGCAGTTCTTC. It is translated as CSARPTSGGYNEQFF.